This T cell receptor (beta chain) was sequenced in a study of T cells in Graves' hyperthyroidism and ophthalmopathy. Comments on this clonotype: The antigen is unknown. This sequence may be a read error, since a much larger clone differs from it by one base.

The V gene's germline CDR1 is SEHNR and CDR2 FQNEAQ (reference sequence). This CDR3 is 15 amino acids long. Study-wide results and caveats: Before onset, by a median of 6.5 months, the model predicted ophthalmopathy. Most thyroid clonotypes with frequency above 0.001 were detected in blood.

Amplified TCR beta CDR3 regions came from RNA transcripts. Primed by the HTBI set, a first-round RT-PCR was run on the TCR CDR3. MiXCR, run by TCRdb on the multiplex PCR reads, gives a single entry per CDR3 protein. There are hundreds of thousands of distinct CDR3 sequences in the sample; roughly 50% occur only once, and 8.2% lies in the top ten. The chain is built from TRBV7-9 and TRBJ1-6; 7 bases match TRBD1. Sequencing was carried out using peripheral blood or thyroid tissue (not recorded which). The TCR sequence derives from a young woman with Graves' hyperthyroidism. The CDR3, as DNA: TGTGTCAGCAGCCAGGGACAGATGGTTGCGGCACCCCTCCACTTT. The encoded protein is CVSSQGQMVAAPLHF.